This record covers a single T cell receptor beta chain. Its antigen is unknown. The sample originates from a study of shared clonotypes between healthy human individuals. Study in general: The donors, a couple of women and three men, were aged 18 to 49. Each donor contributed plates that comprised three CD4 naive, three CD4 memory, two CD8 naive and one CD8 memory. Study outcomes and limitations: Incomplete sequencing of sorted subsets was indicated by rarefaction despite large depth.

Terminally differentiated effector memory CD45RA+ cells were left out of the naive CD8 fraction, which was CD45RO-negative and positively selected for CCR7. The CDR3 sequence is 18 residues long. V gave up 3 bases and J gave up 7 bases; unmatched junction bases: 19. The germline V gene has CDR1 SEHNR and CDR2 FQNEAQ (reference sequence). This table comes from immunoSEQ multiplex PCR, and its TCRdb copy is limited to in-frame clones, with some not included. The sample consists of a few hundred thousand clones, around 95% of them appearing once. Sequenced sample: naive CD8+ T cells sorted from blood. The genes are TRBV7-9 and TRBJ2-7; 9 bases align to TRBD2. The sequence came from a woman younger than 45 in good health. Here the CDR3 reads CASSFGVLISGSFEEQYF. The CDR3 DNA reads TGTGCCAGCAGCTTCGGAGTTTTGATTAGCGGGAGTTTTGAGGAGCAGTACTTC.